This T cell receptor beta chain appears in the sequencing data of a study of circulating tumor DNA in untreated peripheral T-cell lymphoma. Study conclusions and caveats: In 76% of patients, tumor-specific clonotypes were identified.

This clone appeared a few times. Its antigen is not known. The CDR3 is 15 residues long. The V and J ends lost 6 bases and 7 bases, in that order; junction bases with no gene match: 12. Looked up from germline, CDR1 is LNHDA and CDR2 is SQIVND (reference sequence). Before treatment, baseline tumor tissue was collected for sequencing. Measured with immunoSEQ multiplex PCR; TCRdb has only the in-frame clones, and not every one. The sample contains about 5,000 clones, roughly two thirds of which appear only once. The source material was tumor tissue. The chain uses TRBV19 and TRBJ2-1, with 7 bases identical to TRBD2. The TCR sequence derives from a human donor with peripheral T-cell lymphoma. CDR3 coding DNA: TGTGCCAGTAGACCAGCGGGCGGGAGAGGTAATGAGCAGTTCTTC. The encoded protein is CASRPAGGRGNEQFF.